This T cell receptor beta chain appears in the sequencing data of a study of brain T cells in children with intractable seizures (dated by TCRdb to the early 2020s). Context from the whole study: As a first screen for immune gene transcripts, resected brain tissue from a few dozen pediatric epilepsy surgery cases was run on a NanoString immunology panel. Among the approximately 12 selected surgery cases, eight also had pre-surgery blood sequenced, leaving four with brain tissue only. The research as a whole found: Sequencing depth differed between pre- and post-surgery blood, so clones missing from the pre-surgery sample may reflect undersampling. The patients' HCMV serostatus was not known, and viral specificity was inferred solely from CDR3 sequence similarity.

The time point label on this specimen signifies: blood from clinic visit 5 months post-surgery; TSC patient then seizure free. The surgery cases with the highest brain T cell transcript signatures were chosen for TCR beta chain sequencing of brain tissue, and also of blood when blood was available. Patients had been treated with at least one anti-epileptic drug before surgery. The TCR-sequenced patients were children whose drug-resistant epilepsy was caused by tuberous sclerosis complex, focal cortical dysplasia, Rasmussen encephalitis or hemimegalencephaly. The Monarch genomic DNA purification kit was used to extract bulk genomic DNA from unsorted brain tissue and whole blood. TCR beta chain sequences were generated from genomic DNA using the immunoSEQ assay. As for the authors' bioinformatics: CDR3 sequences not starting with the conserved framework cysteine at position 104 were manually removed. To get clonality, the normalized Shannon's Diversity Index was subtracted from one, giving values from 0 (maximal diversity) to 1 (oligoclonal). Differences in the frequency of the same CDR3 between samples, such as brain versus blood, were assessed with chi-squared comparison-of-proportions tests. Public clonotypes were found by searching immuneACCESS, and the VDJdb browser was used to assess similarity to known antiviral clonotypes. TCRdb took over this immuneACCESS table, retaining in-frame rearrangements with V and J assigned. Such tables are incomplete; in checked studies, under half of the missing clones stem from an unresolved V gene, and the remainder is unexplained. That table is the source of V, J and clone size, and D and trimming were worked out from the DNA. The sample table holds about 340,000 clones, of which about 94% were seen once. The top ten clonotypes cover 5.5% to 6% of the sample.

V is trimmed back by 5 bases and J by 2 bases, and the junction contains 9 bases that no gene match accounts for. The germline V gene (reference sequence) gives CDR1 as SEHNR and CDR2 as FQNEAQ. The CDR3, cysteine through phenylalanine, is 16 amino acids long. Only the CDR3 portion is preserved as DNA: 48 bases, with reading frame beginning at the first base. Details on this clone: The target of this receptor is not known. No base-level quality is on record; no much larger clone is a single base apart.

Specimen: peripheral blood, collected around 5 months after surgery. Recombination linked TRBV7-9 to TRBJ2-7; 10 nucleotides in the junction match TRBD1. This clonotype originated in a boy less than two years old with tuberous sclerosis and intractable seizures. The CDR3: CASSGKPGQGTYEQYF. The nucleotides are TGTGCCAGCAGCGGGAAACCGGGACAGGGGACCTACGAGCAGTACTTC. The CDR3, completed at both ends by the reference TRBV7-9 and TRBJ2-7 genes, gives the full variable domain DTGVSQNPRHKITKRGQNVTFRCDPISEHNRLYWYRQTLGQGPEFLTYFQNEAQLEKSRLLSDRFSAERPKGSFSTLEIQRTEQGDSAMYLCASSGKPGQGTYEQYFGPGTRLTVT.